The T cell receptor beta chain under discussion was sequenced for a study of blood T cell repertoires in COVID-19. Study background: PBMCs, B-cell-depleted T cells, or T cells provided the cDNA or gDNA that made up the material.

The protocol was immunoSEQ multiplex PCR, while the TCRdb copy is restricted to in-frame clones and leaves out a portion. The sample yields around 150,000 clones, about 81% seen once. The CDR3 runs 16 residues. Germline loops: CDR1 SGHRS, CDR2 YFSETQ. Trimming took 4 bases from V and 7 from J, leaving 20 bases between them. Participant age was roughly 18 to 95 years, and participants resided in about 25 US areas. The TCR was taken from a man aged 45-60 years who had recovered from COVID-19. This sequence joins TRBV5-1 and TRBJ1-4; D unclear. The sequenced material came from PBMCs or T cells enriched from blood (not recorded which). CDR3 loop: CASSPGREAPTEKLFF. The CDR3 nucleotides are TGCGCCAGCAGCCCTGGGAGAGAGGCGCCTACTGAAAAACTGTTTTTT.